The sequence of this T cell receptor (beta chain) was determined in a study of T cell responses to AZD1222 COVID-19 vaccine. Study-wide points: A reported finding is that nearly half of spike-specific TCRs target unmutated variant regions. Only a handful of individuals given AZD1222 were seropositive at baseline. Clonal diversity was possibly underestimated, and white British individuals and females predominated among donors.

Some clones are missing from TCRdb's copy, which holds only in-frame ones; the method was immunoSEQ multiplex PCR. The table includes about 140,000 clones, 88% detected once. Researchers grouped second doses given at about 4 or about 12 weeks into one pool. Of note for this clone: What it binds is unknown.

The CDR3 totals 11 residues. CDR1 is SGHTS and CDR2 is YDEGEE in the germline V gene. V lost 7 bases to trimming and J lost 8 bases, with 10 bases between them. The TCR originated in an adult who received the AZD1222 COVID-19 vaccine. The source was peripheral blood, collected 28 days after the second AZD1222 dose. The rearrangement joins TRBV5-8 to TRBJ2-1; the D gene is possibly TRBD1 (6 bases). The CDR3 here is CASYSGDEQFF. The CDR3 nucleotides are TGTGCCAGCTATTCAGGGGATGAGCAGTTCTTC.